This T cell receptor beta chain emerged from a study of shared clonotypes between healthy human individuals (dated by TCRdb to about 2020). Context from the whole study: The cohort included three men and a couple of women between 18 and 49 years of age. Different laboratories and diverse techniques were used to prepare libraries and sequence TCR repertoires, to increase sequencing depth and limit assay-specific biases. Leukapheresis yielded between about 0.9 and 9.5 billion PBMCs per donor. To estimate repertoire size and how much clonotypes are shared between individuals, the study performed deep sequencing of blood TCR repertoires from about five healthy adults. For each donor, CD4 naive and CD4 memory were each given three plates, CD8 naive was given two plates, and CD8 memory was given one plate. What the research found in general, with its limitations: About 4.5% of naive CD4, 3% to 4% of naive CD8, 2.3% of memory CD4, and 0.4% of memory CD8 clonotypes were shared across several donors. Pairwise subsampling indicated that sequencing depth was expected to affect the degree of clonotype sharing among donors. Incomplete sequencing was indicated by rarefaction of sorted-subset datasets, despite the large sequencing depth. Sampling was restricted to blood, and TCR repertoires in tissues likely differ from the TCR repertoires found in blood. Naive subsets generally had larger estimated clonotype richness than memory subsets. Clonotypes shared by all four sorted-subset donors showed higher generation probabilities than non-shared clonotypes. The small number of donors limited the genetic and exposure-history diversity represented.

TCR CDR3 regions were amplified from genomic DNA by multiplex PCR using the deep immunoSEQ assay. Extracted genomic DNA from each cell subset was spread evenly across all wells of several immunoSEQ 96-well plates, with each plate serving as a replicate. For sorted subsets, each replicate PCR was loaded with about 200 ng genomic DNA, equivalent to 25,000 to 35,000 T cell genomes. Purified libraries were quantified with a Qubit 3.0 fluorometer, sized on a Bioanalyzer 2100, and re-quantified with the KAPA Library Quantification kit. Each immunoSEQ 96-well plate was sequenced on its own single-read 150-cycle Illumina NextSeq 550 flow cell. The paper's processing steps were these. Because only junctional sequences without quality scores were contained in the immunoSEQ output, filtering matching that applied to full-length reads could not be performed. To assign V/J genes and CDR3, sequences were annotated against IMGT germline references using PyIR, a Python wrapper for IgBLAST v1.9. Reads were filtered out if the reads had weak V/J assignments (E-value above 1e-6), no CDR3, stop codons, out-of-frame junctions, or ambiguous translated residues. V3J clonotypes were defined by identical inferred V gene, J gene, and CDR3 amino acid sequence. The percentage overlap between two repertoires was calculated by dividing the number of shared unique clonotypes by the size of the smaller repertoire. Repertoire richness was assessed with RTK rarefaction, the Chao1 estimator, and Recon v2.1 estimates of unobserved clonotypes. OLGA was used to compute generation probabilities for all TCRbeta clonotypes that the gDNA method yielded from a few donors. Not all clones reach the TCRdb copy of this immuneACCESS table, which keeps in-frame sequences only. Checked studies attribute under half of the gap to unresolved V genes and leave the rest unexplained. V and J calls and clone size follow that table, whereas D and trimming were derived from the DNA. The table for this sample lists a few million clones; around 95% of them were counted only once. Around 1.7% of the sample lies in the top ten.

CD8 naive samples were obtained by positive selection for CCR7 among CD45RO-negative cells, yielding a CD45RA+CCR7+ population from which TemRA cells were excluded. Healthy HIV-negative adults with no recently reported acute infections or vaccinations were included as donors. Every donor was a Caucasian adult residing in Nashville, Tennessee, USA. After blood collection by leukapheresis, PBMCs were isolated using Ficoll-Histopaque density gradient centrifugation and then cryopreserved in the vapor phase of liquid nitrogen. Analytical flow cytometry was used to check the purity and quantity of every magnetically sorted T cell population. From each sorted fraction, genomic DNA was isolated and quantified by UV absorbance on a Nanodrop 2000c. From the cysteine through the phenylalanine, the CDR3 covers 15 amino acids. The entry retains the CDR3 DNA only, 45 bases that are in frame from base 1. CDR1 and CDR2, looked up from the germline V gene (reference sequence), are MNHNY and SVGAGI. V is reduced by 2 bases and J by 5 bases, leaving a spacing of 15 bases between them.

About this clone itself: Its antigen is unknown. No much larger clonotype is one base removed from it; base qualities were not supplied.

This receptor chain uses TRBV6-6 and TRBJ2-5; TRBD2 is perhaps the D gene, given 6 matching bases. The source is a man between 18 and 29 years old in good health. Some clones in this sample may be carry-over from other donors' samples. Sample: naive CD8+ T cells from PBMCs. The sample's cell subset or site label is to be understood as: CD45RA+CCR7+. The DNA sequence is as follows: TGTGCCAGCAGTTACGGGGCTAGCGTGCTGGAGACCCAGTACTTC. Its protein product is CASSYGASVLETQYF.